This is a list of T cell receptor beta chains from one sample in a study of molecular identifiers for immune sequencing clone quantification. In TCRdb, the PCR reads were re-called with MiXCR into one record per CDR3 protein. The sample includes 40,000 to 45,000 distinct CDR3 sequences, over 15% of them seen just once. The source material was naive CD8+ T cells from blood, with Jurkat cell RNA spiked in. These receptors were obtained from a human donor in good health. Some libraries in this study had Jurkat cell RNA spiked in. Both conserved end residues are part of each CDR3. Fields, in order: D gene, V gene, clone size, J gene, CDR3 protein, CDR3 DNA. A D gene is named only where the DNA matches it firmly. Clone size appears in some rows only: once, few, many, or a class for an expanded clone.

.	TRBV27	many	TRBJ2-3	CASRDSFGTDTQYF	TGTGCCAGCAGGGACTCCTTTGGCACAGATACGCAGTATTTT
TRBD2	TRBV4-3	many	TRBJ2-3	CASSQVLGTSGITDTQYF	TGCGCCAGCAGCCAAGTGCTAGGGACTAGCGGGATCACAGATACGCAGTATTTT
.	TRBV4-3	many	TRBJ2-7	CASSQDRWEATYEQYF	TGCGCCAGCAGCCAAGACAGGTGGGAGGCCACCTACGAGCAGTACTTC
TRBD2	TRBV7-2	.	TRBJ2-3	CASSARLAGDYTDTQYF	TGTGCCAGCAGCGCTAGACTAGCGGGGGATTACACAGATACGCAGTATTTT
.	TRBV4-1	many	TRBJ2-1	CASSQDQGSGNEQFF	TGCGCCAGCAGCCAAGACCAGGGGTCGGGCAATGAGCAGTTCTTC
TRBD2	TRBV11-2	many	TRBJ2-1	CASSLGGGTSSYNEQFF	TGTGCCAGCAGCTTAGGTGGTGGGACTAGCTCCTACAATGAGCAGTTCTTC
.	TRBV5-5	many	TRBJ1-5	CASSFPGANQPQHF	TGTGCCAGCAGCTTCCCAGGAGCCAATCAGCCCCAGCATTTT
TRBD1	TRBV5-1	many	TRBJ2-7	CASRRGREQYF	TGCGCCAGCCGCAGGGGGCGGGAGCAGTACTTC
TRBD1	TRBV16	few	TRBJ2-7	CASSPWDRTYEQYF	TGTGCCAGCAGCCCATGGGACAGGACCTACGAGCAGTACTTC
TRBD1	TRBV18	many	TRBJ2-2	CASSPMGQGNTGELFF	TGTGCCAGCTCACCTATGGGACAGGGCAACACCGGGGAGCTGTTTTTT
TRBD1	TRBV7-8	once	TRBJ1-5	CASSLVRDSRRNNQPQRF	TGTGCCAGCAGCTTAGTTCGGGACAGCAGAAGGAATAATCAGCCCCAGCGTTTT
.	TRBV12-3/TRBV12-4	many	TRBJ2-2	CASSLSATRTTGELFF	TGTGCCAGCAGTTTATCGGCTACCCGCACCACCGGGGAGCTGTTTTTT
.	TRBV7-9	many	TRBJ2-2	CASSLPPPAGELFF	TGTGCCAGCAGCTTACCCCCCCCGGCCGGGGAGCTGTTTTTT
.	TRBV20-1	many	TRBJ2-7	CSARDPETYEQYF	TGCAGTGCTAGAGATCCCGAAACGTACGAGCAGTACTTC
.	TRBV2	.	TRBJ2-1	CASSELDIGPTWEQFF	TGTGCCAGCAGTGAATTGGACATAGGCCCTACATGGGAGCAGTTCTTC
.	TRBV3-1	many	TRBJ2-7	CASSQEAEARSSYEQYF	TGTGCCAGCAGCCAAGAAGCGGAAGCCCGAAGCTCCTACGAGCAGTACTTC
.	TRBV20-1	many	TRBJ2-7	CSARDRDSLHEQYF	TGCAGTGCTAGAGATCGGGATAGTTTGCACGAGCAGTACTTC
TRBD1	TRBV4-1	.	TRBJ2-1	CASALGQGAVNEQFF	TGCGCCAGCGCCCTAGGACAGGGGGCCGTCAATGAGCAGTTCTTC
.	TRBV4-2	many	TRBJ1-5	CASSQVGGLVDQPQHF	TGTGCCAGCAGCCAAGTTGGGGGCCTCGTTGATCAGCCCCAGCATTTT
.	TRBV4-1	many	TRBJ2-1	CASSTGTRQFF	TGCGCCAGCAGCACAGGGACCCGACAGTTCTTC
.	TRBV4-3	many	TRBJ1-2	CASSQGENRYGYTF	TGCGCCAGCAGCCAGGGCGAGAACCGCTATGGCTACACCTTC
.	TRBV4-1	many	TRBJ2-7	CASSQELGQLGYEQYF	TGCGCCAGCAGCCAAGAGCTGGGACAACTCGGGTACGAGCAGTACTTC